Listed below are T cell receptor beta chains from one sample, sequenced in a study of blood T cell repertoires in COVID-19. TCRdb's table, derived via immunoSEQ multiplex PCR, lists solely in-frame clones and lacks some. This table holds around 60,000 clones, more than 90% found once. Sequenced input: peripheral blood. The receptor set was obtained from a man aged 55 to 70 with acute or convalescent COVID-19. Both conserved end residues are trimmed from each CDR3. Fields, in order: CDR3 protein, V gene, J gene.

CDR3 protein: ASQDRGGTSGYLLTQY
V gene: TRBV27
J gene: TRBJ2-3

CDR3 protein: ASSLDSSYGYT
V gene: TRBV11-3
J gene: TRBJ1-2

CDR3 protein: ASSLWDINEKLF
V gene: TRBV7-2
J gene: TRBJ1-4

CDR3 protein: ASSTGQGGTNQPQH
V gene: TRBV9
J gene: TRBJ1-5

CDR3 protein: ASNHDRGWTGELF
V gene: TRBV27
J gene: TRBJ2-2

CDR3 protein: ASSYIGQGQETQY
V gene: TRBV7-9
J gene: TRBJ2-5

CDR3 protein: ASSLTGSGGANVLT
V gene: TRBV7-3
J gene: TRBJ2-6

CDR3 protein: ASSPRLAEYNEQF
V gene: TRBV7-3
J gene: TRBJ2-1

CDR3 protein: ASSSVTSGRARDTQY
V gene: TRBV7-3
J gene: TRBJ2-3

CDR3 protein: ASSPGTGLEAF
V gene: TRBV7-2
J gene: TRBJ1-1

CDR3 protein: ASRTPGTPNQPQH
V gene: TRBV28
J gene: TRBJ1-5

CDR3 protein: ASSLQVWSYNEQF
V gene: TRBV11-2
J gene: TRBJ2-1

CDR3 protein: ASAGTVSTDTQY
V gene: TRBV12-5
J gene: TRBJ2-3

CDR3 protein: ASSLNLQETQY
V gene: TRBV7-3
J gene: TRBJ2-5

CDR3 protein: ASRRTDETEAF
V gene: TRBV6-5
J gene: TRBJ1-1

CDR3 protein: ASSEGGAPYNEQF
V gene: TRBV25-1
J gene: TRBJ2-1

CDR3 protein: AISGSDRVSGGYT
V gene: TRBV10-3
J gene: TRBJ1-2

CDR3 protein: ASSLRGLNTEAF
V gene: TRBV28
J gene: TRBJ1-1

CDR3 protein: ASSFLGQWGEKLF
V gene: TRBV5-1
J gene: TRBJ1-4

CDR3 protein: ASSLSQYTEAF
V gene: TRBV11-3
J gene: TRBJ1-1

CDR3 protein: ASSPGEGEKLF
V gene: TRBV12-3/TRBV12-4
J gene: TRBJ1-4

CDR3 protein: ASSDYHGGTGELF
V gene: TRBV6-4
J gene: TRBJ2-2

CDR3 protein: AWAPGQGVTNYGYT
V gene: TRBV30
J gene: TRBJ1-2

CDR3 protein: ASSLGQATYYGYT
V gene: TRBV11-2
J gene: TRBJ1-2

CDR3 protein: ASRVGAGAGDTQY
V gene: TRBV7-3
J gene: TRBJ2-3

CDR3 protein: ASSLGQGELGNQPQH
V gene: TRBV5-1
J gene: TRBJ1-5

CDR3 protein: ASSRGTGTNQPQH
V gene: TRBV6-5
J gene: TRBJ1-5

CDR3 protein: ASSQESPSGRFGNTGELF
V gene: TRBV4-1
J gene: TRBJ2-2

CDR3 protein: ATSGSTSGSDNEQF
V gene: TRBV24-1
J gene: TRBJ2-1

CDR3 protein: ASSRDKAYEQY
V gene: TRBV21-1
J gene: TRBJ2-7

CDR3 protein: SVGEGLSGYT
V gene: TRBV29-1
J gene: TRBJ1-2

CDR3 protein: ASSPGTGDRQY
V gene: TRBV5-4
J gene: TRBJ2-7

CDR3 protein: SVDEVEGLAGGDTQY
V gene: TRBV29-1
J gene: TRBJ2-3

CDR3 protein: ASSGTRQETQY
V gene: TRBV6-5
J gene: TRBJ2-5

CDR3 protein: ASSTPGQGVPLH
V gene: TRBV6-2/TRBV6-3
J gene: TRBJ1-6

CDR3 protein: ASSVGQLNTEAF
V gene: TRBV9
J gene: TRBJ1-1

CDR3 protein: ASRRDSRSSYEQY
V gene: TRBV28
J gene: TRBJ2-7

CDR3 protein: ASSRDRNQPQH
V gene: TRBV5-1
J gene: TRBJ1-5

CDR3 protein: ASSLGQATYEQY
V gene: TRBV5-1
J gene: TRBJ2-7

CDR3 protein: ASSYSREGEGF
V gene: TRBV6-5
J gene: TRBJ1-1

CDR3 protein: ASSPMREGETQY
V gene: TRBV18
J gene: TRBJ2-5

CDR3 protein: ASSSPGPGKNTGELF
V gene: TRBV11-2
J gene: TRBJ2-2

CDR3 protein: ASSMTGYMSYT
V gene: TRBV21-1
J gene: TRBJ1-2

CDR3 protein: ASIPGRANTEAF
V gene: TRBV28
J gene: TRBJ1-1

CDR3 protein: ASSSRTGGEKLF
V gene: TRBV6-2/TRBV6-3
J gene: TRBJ1-4

CDR3 protein: ASSRLGQPQH
V gene: TRBV6-5
J gene: TRBJ1-5

CDR3 protein: ASSWGQGTGNTIY
V gene: TRBV7-9
J gene: TRBJ1-3

CDR3 protein: SASAGNQPQH
V gene: TRBV20-1
J gene: TRBJ1-5

CDR3 protein: SVGEGLNTEAF
V gene: TRBV29-1
J gene: TRBJ1-1

CDR3 protein: ASSLDPGGPQH
V gene: TRBV11-3
J gene: TRBJ1-5

CDR3 protein: ASRGQTGQPQH
V gene: TRBV28
J gene: TRBJ1-5

CDR3 protein: ASSQVPGQGAQGEKLF
V gene: TRBV4-1
J gene: TRBJ1-4

CDR3 protein: ASSMTGAPNEKLF
V gene: TRBV3-1/TRBV3-2
J gene: TRBJ1-4

CDR3 protein: ASKGTGSGANVLT
V gene: TRBV19
J gene: TRBJ2-6

CDR3 protein: ASRPRLAGAREQY
V gene: TRBV2
J gene: TRBJ2-7

CDR3 protein: ASEFGDRGPYNEQF
V gene: TRBV7-2
J gene: TRBJ2-1

CDR3 protein: ASSAAQGREKLF
V gene: TRBV5-1
J gene: TRBJ1-4

CDR3 protein: ASSLVADSYNEQF
V gene: TRBV5-1
J gene: TRBJ2-1

CDR3 protein: ASSPLAGGPYEQY
V gene: TRBV6-2/TRBV6-3
J gene: TRBJ2-7

CDR3 protein: AWSQSGRVTGELF
V gene: TRBV30
J gene: TRBJ2-2